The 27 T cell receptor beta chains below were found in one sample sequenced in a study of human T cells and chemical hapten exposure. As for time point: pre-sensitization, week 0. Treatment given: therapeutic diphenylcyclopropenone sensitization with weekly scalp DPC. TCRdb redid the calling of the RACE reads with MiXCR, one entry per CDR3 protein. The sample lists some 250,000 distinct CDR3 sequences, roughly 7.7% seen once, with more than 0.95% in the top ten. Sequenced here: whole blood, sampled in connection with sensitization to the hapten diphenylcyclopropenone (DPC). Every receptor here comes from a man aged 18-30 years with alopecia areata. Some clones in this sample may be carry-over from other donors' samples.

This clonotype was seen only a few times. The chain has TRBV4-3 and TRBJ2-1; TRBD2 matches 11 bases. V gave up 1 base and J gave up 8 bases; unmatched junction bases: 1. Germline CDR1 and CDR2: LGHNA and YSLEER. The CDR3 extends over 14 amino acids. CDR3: CASSQASGGYEQFF. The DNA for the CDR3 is TGCGCCAGCAGCCAAGCTAGCGGGGGGTATGAGCAGTTCTTC.

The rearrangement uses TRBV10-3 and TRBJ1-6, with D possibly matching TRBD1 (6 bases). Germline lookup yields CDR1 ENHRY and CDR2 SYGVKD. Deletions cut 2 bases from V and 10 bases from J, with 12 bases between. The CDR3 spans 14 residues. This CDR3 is CAISETGRGSPLHF. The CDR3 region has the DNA TGTGCCATCAGTGAGACAGGGCGGGGGTCACCCCTCCACTTT.

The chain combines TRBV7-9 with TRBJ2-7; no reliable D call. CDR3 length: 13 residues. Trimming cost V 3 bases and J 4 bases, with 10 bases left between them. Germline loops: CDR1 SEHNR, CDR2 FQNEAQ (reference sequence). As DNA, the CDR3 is TGTGCCAGCAGCTTGGGGAACGCTTACGAGCAGTACGTC. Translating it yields CASSLGNAYEQYV.

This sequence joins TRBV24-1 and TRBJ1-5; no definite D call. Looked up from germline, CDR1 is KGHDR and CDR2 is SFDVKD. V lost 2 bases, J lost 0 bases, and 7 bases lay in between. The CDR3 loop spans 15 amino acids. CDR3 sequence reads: CATSDSPYSNQPQHF. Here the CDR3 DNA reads TGTGCCACCAGTGATTCCCCCTATAGCAATCAGCCCCAGCATTTT.

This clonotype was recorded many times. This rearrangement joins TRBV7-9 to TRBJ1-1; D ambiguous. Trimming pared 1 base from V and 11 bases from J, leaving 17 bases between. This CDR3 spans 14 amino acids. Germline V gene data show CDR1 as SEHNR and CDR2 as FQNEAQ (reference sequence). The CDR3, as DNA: TGTGCCAGCAGCTTAGTCGTCGACACCCCTCGGGCTTTCTTT. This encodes CASSLVVDTPRAFF.

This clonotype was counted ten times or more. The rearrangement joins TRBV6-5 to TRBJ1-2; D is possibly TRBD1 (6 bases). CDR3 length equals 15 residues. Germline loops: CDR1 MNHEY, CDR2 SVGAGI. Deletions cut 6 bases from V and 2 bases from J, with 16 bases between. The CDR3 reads CASSPQGMTNYGYTF. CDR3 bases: TGTGCCAGCAGCCCACAGGGAATGACGAACTATGGCTACACCTTC.

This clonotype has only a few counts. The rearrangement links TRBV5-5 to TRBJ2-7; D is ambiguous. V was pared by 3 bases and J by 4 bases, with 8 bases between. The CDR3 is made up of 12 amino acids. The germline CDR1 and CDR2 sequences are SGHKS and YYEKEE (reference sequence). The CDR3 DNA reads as TGTGCCAGCAGCTCCTTTGGATACGAGCAGTACTTC. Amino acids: CASSSFGYEQYF.

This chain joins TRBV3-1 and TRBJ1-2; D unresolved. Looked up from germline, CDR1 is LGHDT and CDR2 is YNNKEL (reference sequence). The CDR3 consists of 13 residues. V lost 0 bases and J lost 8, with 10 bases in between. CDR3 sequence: CASSQDTQGGYTF. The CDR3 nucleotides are TGTGCCAGCAGCCAAGATACGCAAGGAGGCTACACCTTC. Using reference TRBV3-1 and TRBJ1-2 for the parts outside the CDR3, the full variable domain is DTAVSQTPKYLVTQMGNDKSIKCEQNLGHDTMYWYKQDSKKFLKIMFSYNNKELIINETVPNRFSPKSPDKAHLNLHINSLELGDSAVYFCASSQDTQGGYTFGSGTRLTVV.

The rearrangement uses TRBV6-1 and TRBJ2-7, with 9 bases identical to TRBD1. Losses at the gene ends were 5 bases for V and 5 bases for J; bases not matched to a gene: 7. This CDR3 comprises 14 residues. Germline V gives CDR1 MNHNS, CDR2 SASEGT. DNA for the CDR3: TGTGCCAGCAGTCCCCGGACAGGGGCGGACGAGCAGTACGTC. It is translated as CASSPRTGADEQYV.

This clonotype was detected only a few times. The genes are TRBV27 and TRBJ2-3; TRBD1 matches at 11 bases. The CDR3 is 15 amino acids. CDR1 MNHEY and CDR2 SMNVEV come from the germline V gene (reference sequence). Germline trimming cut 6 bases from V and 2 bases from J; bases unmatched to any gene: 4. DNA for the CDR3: TGTGCCAGCAGGCGGACAGGGGGCTTCACAGATACGCAGTATTTT. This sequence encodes CASRRTGGFTDTQYF.

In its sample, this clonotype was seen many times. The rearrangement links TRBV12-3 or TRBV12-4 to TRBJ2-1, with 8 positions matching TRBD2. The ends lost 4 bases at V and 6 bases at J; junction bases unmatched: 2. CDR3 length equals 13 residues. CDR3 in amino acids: CASSSGTSNEQFF. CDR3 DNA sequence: TGTGCCAGCAGTTCCGGGACTAGCAATGAGCAGTTCTTC.

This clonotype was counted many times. CDR3 DNA sequence: TGCGCCAGCAGTTCAGGGTTCGGCTATGGCTACACCTTC. Translating gives CASSSGFGYGYTF. The rearrangement links TRBV5-1 to TRBJ1-2; TRBD1 is a possible D gene (5 bases). The ends were cut back, 5 bases at V and 4 bases at J, with 12 bases in the middle. The germline V gene encodes CDR1 SGHRS and CDR2 YFSETQ. The CDR3 is 13 amino acids.

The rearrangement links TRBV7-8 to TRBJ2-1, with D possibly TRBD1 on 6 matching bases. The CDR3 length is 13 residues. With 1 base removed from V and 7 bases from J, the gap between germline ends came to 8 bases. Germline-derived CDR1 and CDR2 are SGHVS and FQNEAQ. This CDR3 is CASSLGQENEQFF. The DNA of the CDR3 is TGTGCCAGCAGCTTAGGACAGGAAAATGAGCAGTTCTTC.

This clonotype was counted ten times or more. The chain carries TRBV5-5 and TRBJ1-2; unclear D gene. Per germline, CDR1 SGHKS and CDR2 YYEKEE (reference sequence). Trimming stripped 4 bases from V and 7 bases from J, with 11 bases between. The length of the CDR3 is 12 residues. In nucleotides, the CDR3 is TGTGCCAGCAGCCCGGCGGACGGTGGCTACACCTTC. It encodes CASSPADGGYTF.

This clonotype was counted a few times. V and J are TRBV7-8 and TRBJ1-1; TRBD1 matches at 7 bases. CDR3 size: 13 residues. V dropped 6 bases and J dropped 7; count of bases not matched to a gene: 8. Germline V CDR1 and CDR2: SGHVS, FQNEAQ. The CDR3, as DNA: TGTGCCAGCAGTCGACAGGGATGGGTTGAAGCTTTCTTT. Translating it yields CASSRQGWVEAFF.

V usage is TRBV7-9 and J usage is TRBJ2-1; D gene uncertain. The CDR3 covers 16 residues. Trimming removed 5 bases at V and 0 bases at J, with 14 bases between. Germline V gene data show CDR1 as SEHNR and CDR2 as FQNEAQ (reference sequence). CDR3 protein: CASSPYLTSSYNEQFF. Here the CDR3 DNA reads TGTGCCAGCAGCCCCTACCTGACGAGCTCCTACAATGAGCAGTTCTTC.

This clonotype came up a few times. CDR3: CSARAQEMNTEAFF. CDR3 DNA: TGCAGTGCTAGAGCCCAGGAGATGAACACTGAAGCTTTCTTT. J is TRBJ1-1 and V is TRBV20-1; D uncertain. From germline, CDR1 is DFQATT and CDR2 SNEGSKA (reference sequence). V lost 1 base and J 0 bases, leaving 9 bases between the germline ends. CDR3 length: 14 residues.

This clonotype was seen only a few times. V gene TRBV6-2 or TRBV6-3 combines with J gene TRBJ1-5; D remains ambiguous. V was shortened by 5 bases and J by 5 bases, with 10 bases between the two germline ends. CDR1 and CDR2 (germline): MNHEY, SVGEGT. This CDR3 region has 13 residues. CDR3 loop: CASSPHSYQPQHF. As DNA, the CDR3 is TGTGCCAGCAGTCCCCATTCCTATCAGCCCCAGCATTTT.

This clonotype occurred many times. The CDR3 DNA reads TGTGCCAGCAGCGACAGGGGAGTGACCCAGTACTTC. Protein sequence: CASSDRGVTQYF. V gene TRBV7-8 combines with J gene TRBJ2-5; 8 bases are a match to TRBD1. V dropped 5 bases and J dropped 7; count of bases not matched to a gene: 3. Germline loops: CDR1 SGHVS, CDR2 FQNEAQ. This CDR3 is 12 amino acids long.

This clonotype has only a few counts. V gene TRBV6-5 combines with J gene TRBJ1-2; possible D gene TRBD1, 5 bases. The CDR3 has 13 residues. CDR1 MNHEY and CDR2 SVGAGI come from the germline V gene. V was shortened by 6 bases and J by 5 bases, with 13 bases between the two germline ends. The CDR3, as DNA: TGTGCCAGCAGCCCCTTAGGGGCGTATGGCTACACCTTC. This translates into CASSPLGAYGYTF.

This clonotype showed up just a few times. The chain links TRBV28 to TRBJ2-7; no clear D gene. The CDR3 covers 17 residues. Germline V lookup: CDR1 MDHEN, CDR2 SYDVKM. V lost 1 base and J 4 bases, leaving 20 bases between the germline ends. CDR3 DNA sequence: TGTGCCAGCAGTTTATTTTTTTCGACCCGAATACCTTACGAGCAGTACTTC. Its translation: CASSLFFSTRIPYEQYF.

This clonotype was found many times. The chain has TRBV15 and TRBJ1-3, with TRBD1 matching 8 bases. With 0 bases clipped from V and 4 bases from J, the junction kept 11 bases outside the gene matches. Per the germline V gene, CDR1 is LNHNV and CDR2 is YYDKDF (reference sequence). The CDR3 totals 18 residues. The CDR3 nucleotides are TGTGCCACCAGCAGAGATGGACAGGGCTCATCGATCGGAAACACCATATATTTT. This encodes CATSRDGQGSSIGNTIYF.

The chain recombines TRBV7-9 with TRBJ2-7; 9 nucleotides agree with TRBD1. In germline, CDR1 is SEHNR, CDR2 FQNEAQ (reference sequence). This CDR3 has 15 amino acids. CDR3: CVSSPDRGIPYEQYV. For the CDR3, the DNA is TGTGTCAGCAGTCCGGACAGGGGCATTCCCTACGAGCAGTACGTC.

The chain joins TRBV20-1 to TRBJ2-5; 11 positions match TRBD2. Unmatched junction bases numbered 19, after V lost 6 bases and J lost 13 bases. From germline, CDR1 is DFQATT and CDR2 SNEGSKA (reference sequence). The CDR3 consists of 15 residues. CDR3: CSATPTSGGHGHSYF. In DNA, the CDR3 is TGCAGTGCAACCCCTACTAGCGGGGGCCACGGCCATTCGTACTTC.

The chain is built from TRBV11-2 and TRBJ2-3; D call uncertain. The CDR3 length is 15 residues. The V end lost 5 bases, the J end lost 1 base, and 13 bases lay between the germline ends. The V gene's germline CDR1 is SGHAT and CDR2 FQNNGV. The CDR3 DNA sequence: TGTGCCAGCAGCCCGCTGGGTGGTGGCACAGATACGCAGTATTTT. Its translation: CASSPLGGGTDTQYF.

Here the CDR3 reads CSGRPGTGGRNTEAFF. The CDR3 DNA is TGCAGTGGTCGCCCCGGGACAGGGGGTAGGAACACTGAAGCTTTCTTT. This chain connects TRBV20-1 to TRBJ1-1; 11 nucleotides line up with TRBD1. The CDR3 loop spans 16 amino acids. V lost 7 bases, J lost 1 base, and 11 bases stayed unmatched. The germline CDR1 and CDR2 sequences are DFQATT and SNEGSKA (reference sequence).

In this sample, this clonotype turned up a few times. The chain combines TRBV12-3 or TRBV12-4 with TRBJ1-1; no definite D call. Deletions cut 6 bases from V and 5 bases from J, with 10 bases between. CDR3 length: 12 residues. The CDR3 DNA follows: TGTGCCAGCAGAGGCTCGGGGACTGAAGCTTTCTTT. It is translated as CASRGSGTEAFF.